This record concerns one TCR beta chain sequence. Its matching antigen is unknown. The sample originates from a study of T cell responses to AZD1222 COVID-19 vaccine. Sequenced by immunoSEQ multiplex PCR; TCRdb stores in-frame clones only, minus some. This table holds about 100,000 clones, 88% found once. Germline CDR1 and CDR2: SGHNT and YENEEA. This CDR3 is 19 amino acids long. J lost 5 bases, V lost 5 bases, and 17 bases had no gene match. Study-wide findings and caveats: The repertoires were collected only after the peak T cell response.

This sample comprised peripheral blood, obtained on day 0 of AZD1222 vaccination. The V call is TRBV11-3, the J call TRBJ2-1, with 11 bases lining up with TRBD2. This TCR came from an adult in good health. The CDR3: CASSNRGDGGTSGHNEQFF. Here the CDR3 DNA reads TGTGCCAGCAGCAATAGAGGGGACGGGGGGACTAGCGGACACAATGAGCAGTTCTTC.